The T cell receptor beta chain described here comes from a study of T cell responses to AZD1222 COVID-19 vaccine. Study-wide findings and caveats: Vaccine-associated CD4 TCRs spanned spike, dominant at 160-218 and 743-854. Donors in the cohort were predominantly white British and more often female, and clonal diversity was possibly underestimated. Per reports, nearly half of all spike-specific TCRs target regions that are unmutated in variants.

On this clone: The antigen is unknown.

Trimming stripped 4 bases from V and 4 bases from J, with 12 bases between. The CDR3 runs 14 residues. Germline assignment: CDR1 SGDLS and CDR2 YYNGEE. TCRdb's copy holds only in-frame clones and misses some; the assay was immunoSEQ multiplex PCR. The sample holds some 170,000 clones, 70% to 90% seen once. This sample comprised peripheral blood, obtained 28 days after the second dose of the MenACWY control vaccine. This TCR derives from an adult who received the MenACWY meningococcal vaccine as a control. V gene TRBV9 combines with J gene TRBJ2-4, with unresolved D. CDR3 sequence (DNA): TGTGCCAGCAGCCCCCAGTCGGTGAAAAACATTCAGTACTTC. Translated: CASSPQSVKNIQYF.